This T cell receptor (beta chain) was captured by sequencing in a study of early T cells in non-severe SARS-CoV-2 infection. Study-wide context: Sequencing was performed on bulk RNA from unsorted whole blood, leaving chains unpaired.

The CDR3 covers 15 residues. The germline V gene has CDR1 DFQATT and CDR2 SNEGSKA (reference sequence). V lost 6 bases and J lost 3; bases outside the gene matches: 11. Individual cDNA molecules were tagged with unique molecular identifiers, the study reported. One entry per CDR3 protein, called by TCRdb with MiXCR from the 5' RACE reads. This table holds around 60,000 distinct CDR3 sequences, 15% to 20% found once. This chain connects TRBV20-1 to TRBJ2-3; 8 nucleotides line up with TRBD2. The receptor's source is an adult who was a healthcare worker with PCR-confirmed SARS-CoV-2 infection or an uninfected control (not recorded which). The sequenced sample was whole blood, obtained at baseline. CDR3 bases: TGCAGTGCCACCGATGGTGAGCGGGAGACAGATACGCAGTATTTT. Translated: CSATDGERETDTQYF.